This T cell receptor beta chain was sequenced in a study of T cell responses to AZD1222 COVID-19 vaccine. Germline CDR1 is LNHDA and CDR2 is SQIVND (reference sequence). The CDR3 loop spans 15 amino acids. Trimming shortened V by 3 bases and J by 1 base, and 12 bases separated the two germline ends. Profiling relied on immunoSEQ multiplex PCR, and the TCRdb table lists in-frame clones only, not all of them. The sample includes under 200,000 clones, approximately 90% of them seen just once. Sequenced material: peripheral blood, taken on day 0 of AZD1222 vaccination. This TCR was sampled from an adult in good health. This rearrangement joins TRBV19 to TRBJ1-1; D unresolved. The CDR3 loop reads CASSIGFSGNTEAFF. The CDR3 DNA is TGTGCCAGTAGTATCGGTTTCTCAGGGAACACTGAAGCTTTCTTT.